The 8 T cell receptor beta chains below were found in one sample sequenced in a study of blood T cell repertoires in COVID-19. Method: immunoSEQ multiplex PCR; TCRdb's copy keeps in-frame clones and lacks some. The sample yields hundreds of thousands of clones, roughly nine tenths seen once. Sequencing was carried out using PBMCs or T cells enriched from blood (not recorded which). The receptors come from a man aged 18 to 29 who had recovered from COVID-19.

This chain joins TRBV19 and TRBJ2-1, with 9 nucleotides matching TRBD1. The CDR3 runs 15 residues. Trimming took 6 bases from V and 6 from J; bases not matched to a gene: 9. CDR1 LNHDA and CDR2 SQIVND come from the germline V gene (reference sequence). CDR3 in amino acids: CASSDRGAGGNEQFF. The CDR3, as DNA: TGTGCCAGTAGCGACAGGGGGGCAGGAGGCAATGAGCAGTTCTTC.

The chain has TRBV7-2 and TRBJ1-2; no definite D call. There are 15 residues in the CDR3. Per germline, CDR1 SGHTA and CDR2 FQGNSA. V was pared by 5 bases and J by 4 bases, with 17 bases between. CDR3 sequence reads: CASSPGPGFSYGYTF. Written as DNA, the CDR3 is TGTGCCAGCAGCCCCGGGCCGGGATTCAGCTATGGCTACACCTTC.

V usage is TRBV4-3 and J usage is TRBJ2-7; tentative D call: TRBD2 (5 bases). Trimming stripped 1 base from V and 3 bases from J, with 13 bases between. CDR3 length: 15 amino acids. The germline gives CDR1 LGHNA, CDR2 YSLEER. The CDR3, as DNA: TGCGCCAGCAGCCAAGTAGGAGGTCTCAACTACGAGCAGTACTTC. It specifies CASSQVGGLNYEQYF.

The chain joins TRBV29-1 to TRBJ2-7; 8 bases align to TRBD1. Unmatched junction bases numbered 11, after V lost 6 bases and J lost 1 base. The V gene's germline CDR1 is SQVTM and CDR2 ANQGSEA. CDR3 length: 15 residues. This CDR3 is CSVREQGASSYEQYF. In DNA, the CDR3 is TGCAGCGTCCGGGAGCAGGGGGCTTCGTCCTACGAGCAGTACTTC.

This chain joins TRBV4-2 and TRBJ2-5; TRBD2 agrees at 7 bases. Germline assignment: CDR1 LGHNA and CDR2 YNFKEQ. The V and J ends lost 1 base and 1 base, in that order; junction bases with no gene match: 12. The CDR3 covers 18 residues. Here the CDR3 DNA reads TGTGCCAGCAGCCAAGGTTTAGTTGGGGGGGGATCCCAAGAGACCCAGTACTTC. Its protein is CASSQGLVGGGSQETQYF.

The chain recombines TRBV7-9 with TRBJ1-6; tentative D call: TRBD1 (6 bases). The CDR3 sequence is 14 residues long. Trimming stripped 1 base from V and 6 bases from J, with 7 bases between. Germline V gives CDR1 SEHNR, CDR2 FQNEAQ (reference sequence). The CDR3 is CASSLVRGNSPLHF. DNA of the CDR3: TGTGCCAGCAGCTTAGTCAGGGGTAATTCACCCCTCCACTTT.

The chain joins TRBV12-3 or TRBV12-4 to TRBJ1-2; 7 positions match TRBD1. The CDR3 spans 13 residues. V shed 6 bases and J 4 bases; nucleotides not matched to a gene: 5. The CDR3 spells CASSPDRTYGYTF. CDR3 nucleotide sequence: TGTGCCAGCAGCCCGGACAGGACCTATGGCTACACCTTC.

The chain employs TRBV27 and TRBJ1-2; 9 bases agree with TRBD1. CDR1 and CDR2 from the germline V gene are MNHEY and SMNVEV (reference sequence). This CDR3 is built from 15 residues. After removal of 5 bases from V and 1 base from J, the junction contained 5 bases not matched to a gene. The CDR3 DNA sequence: TGTGCCAGCAGTCTGTTGGGACAGGGTAACTATGGCTACACCTTC. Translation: CASSLLGQGNYGYTF.